The rows below give T cell receptor beta chains drawn from one sample of a study of blood T cells in healthy people across ages. TCRdb passed the 5' RACE reads through MiXCR, listing each CDR3 protein once. The sample holds approximately 1,000,000 distinct CDR3 sequences, roughly two fifths seen once. What was sequenced was blood. These receptors all come from a man between 18 and 35 years old in good health. CDR3s include the opening cysteine and the closing phenylalanine or tryptophan. Each record gives: V gene, D gene, clone size, J gene, CDR3 DNA, CDR3 protein. The D gene is left open where the match is weak. The size entry is marked missing in some rows and otherwise reads once, few, many or a size class.

V gene: TRBV7-2
D gene: NA
clone size: NA
J gene: TRBJ2-5
CDR3 DNA: TGTGCCAGCAGCTTATTTGGGGGGAGGTCGGAGACCCAGTACTTC
CDR3 protein: CASSLFGGRSETQYF

V gene: TRBV12-3/TRBV12-4
D gene: NA
clone size: NA
J gene: TRBJ1-6
CDR3 DNA: TGTGCCAGCAGTTTGCAGTTCCACTCTAATTCACCCCTCCACTTT
CDR3 protein: CASSLQFHSNSPLHF

V gene: TRBV6-2/TRBV6-3
D gene: TRBD1
clone size: NA
J gene: TRBJ2-1
CDR3 DNA: TGTGCCAGCAGTTCTTACGGACAGGGTTCCTACAATGAGCAGTTCTTC
CDR3 protein: CASSSYGQGSYNEQFF

V gene: TRBV12-3/TRBV12-4
D gene: TRBD1
clone size: few
J gene: TRBJ2-5
CDR3 DNA: TGTGCCAGCAGTTTCGGACAGGGGTTGGAGACCCAGTACTTC
CDR3 protein: CASSFGQGLETQYF

V gene: TRBV4-3
D gene: NA
clone size: many
J gene: TRBJ1-5
CDR3 DNA: TGCGCCAGCAGCCAAGATCCCTATCAGCCCCAGCATTTT
CDR3 protein: CASSQDPYQPQHF

V gene: TRBV3-1
D gene: NA
clone size: NA
J gene: TRBJ1-3
CDR3 DNA: TGTGCCAGCAGCAACCCGGGGACGGGTGGAAACACCATATATTTT
CDR3 protein: CASSNPGTGGNTIYF

V gene: TRBV2
D gene: NA
clone size: NA
J gene: TRBJ2-1
CDR3 DNA: TGTGCCAGCGGGCGACTCCTCCAATACAATGAGCAGTTCTTC
CDR3 protein: CASGRLLQYNEQFF

V gene: TRBV20-1
D gene: TRBD1
clone size: NA
J gene: TRBJ1-6
CDR3 DNA: TGCAGTGCTAGAGTCCTTACCGGGACAGGCCGTAATTCACCCCTCCACTTT
CDR3 protein: CSARVLTGTGRNSPLHF

V gene: TRBV7-2
D gene: NA
clone size: NA
J gene: TRBJ1-6
CDR3 DNA: TGTGCCAGCAGCTTAGACTCTCGGACAGAGAATTCACCCCTCCACTTT
CDR3 protein: CASSLDSRTENSPLHF

V gene: TRBV4-1
D gene: NA
clone size: NA
J gene: TRBJ2-1
CDR3 DNA: TGCGCCAGCAGCCAACCATGGCGCGGAAGCGGATATGAGCAGTTCTTC
CDR3 protein: CASSQPWRGSGYEQFF

V gene: TRBV20-1
D gene: NA
clone size: NA
J gene: TRBJ2-7
CDR3 DNA: TGCAGTGCCCCGACCGGGAGCTCCTACAATGAGCAGTACTTC
CDR3 protein: CSAPTGSSYNEQYF

V gene: TRBV7-9
D gene: NA
clone size: NA
J gene: TRBJ1-5
CDR3 DNA: TGTGCCAGCAGCTTAGAGAAAAGTCAGCCCCAGCATTTT
CDR3 protein: CASSLEKSQPQHF

V gene: TRBV9
D gene: NA
clone size: NA
J gene: TRBJ1-5
CDR3 DNA: TGTGCCAGCAGCGTAGATTTGGGAACACAGCTCCAGCATTTT
CDR3 protein: CASSVDLGTQLQHF

V gene: TRBV4-1
D gene: NA
clone size: few
J gene: TRBJ2-7
CDR3 DNA: TGCGCCAGCAGCCAAGATCCGACAGTCCCCCTTTCCTACGAGCAGTACTTC
CDR3 protein: CASSQDPTVPLSYEQYF

V gene: TRBV18
D gene: NA
clone size: NA
J gene: TRBJ1-1
CDR3 DNA: TGTGCCAGCTCCCCGCAGACGAACACTGAAGCTTTCTTT
CDR3 protein: CASSPQTNTEAFF

V gene: TRBV4-1
D gene: TRBD1
clone size: once
J gene: TRBJ1-5
CDR3 DNA: TGCGCCAGCAGCCAAGAGGTAGGACAGGGGGCAAGTCAGCCCCAGCATTTT
CDR3 protein: CASSQEVGQGASQPQHF

V gene: TRBV10-3
D gene: NA
clone size: NA
J gene: TRBJ2-7
CDR3 DNA: TGTGCCATGAGGGATACAGGCGGCCCCCACAATGAGCAGTACTTC
CDR3 protein: CAMRDTGGPHNEQYF

V gene: TRBV29-1
D gene: NA
clone size: NA
J gene: TRBJ2-5
CDR3 DNA: TGCAGCGTTGGAGGGGGGGGACAAGAGACCCAGTACTTC
CDR3 protein: CSVGGGGQETQYF

V gene: TRBV4-3
D gene: NA
clone size: NA
J gene: TRBJ2-5
CDR3 DNA: TGCGCCAGCAGCCCTGGGGGGATGTCCTACAATGAGCAGTACTTC
CDR3 protein: CASSPGGMSYNEQYF

V gene: TRBV2
D gene: NA
clone size: few
J gene: TRBJ2-7
CDR3 DNA: TGTGCCAGCACTCCGGACTGGAGCTCCTACGAGCAGTACTTC
CDR3 protein: CASTPDWSSYEQYF

V gene: TRBV20-1
D gene: NA
clone size: NA
J gene: TRBJ1-1
CDR3 DNA: TGCAGTGTCACAGTCGGGGATTCGTCTGAAGCTTTCTTT
CDR3 protein: CSVTVGDSSEAFF

V gene: TRBV6-6
D gene: NA
clone size: few
J gene: TRBJ1-2
CDR3 DNA: TGTGCCAGCACCCTAGCCCAGGGGATTAACTATGGCTACACCTTC
CDR3 protein: CASTLAQGINYGYTF

V gene: TRBV12-3/TRBV12-4
D gene: NA
clone size: few
J gene: TRBJ1-2
CDR3 DNA: TGTGCCAGCAGTTTGGCAGGGTCCCTATATGGCTACACCTTC
CDR3 protein: CASSLAGSLYGYTF

V gene: TRBV12-3/TRBV12-4
D gene: NA
clone size: NA
J gene: TRBJ1-4
CDR3 DNA: TGTGCCAGCTCCCCCCCTGGTCTTTTTGGGGGAAAACTGTTTTTT
CDR3 protein: CASSPPGLFGGKLFF

V gene: TRBV7-2
D gene: NA
clone size: few
J gene: TRBJ1-1
CDR3 DNA: TGTGCCAGCAGCCGTCCGGGACCTAACCAAGATCTGCGTGAAGCTTTCTTT
CDR3 protein: CASSRPGPNQDLREAFF

V gene: TRBV2
D gene: NA
clone size: few
J gene: TRBJ2-5
CDR3 DNA: TGTGCCAGCAGTGCGGACCAACGGGAGACCCAGTACTTC
CDR3 protein: CASSADQRETQYF

V gene: TRBV5-1
D gene: NA
clone size: once
J gene: TRBJ1-2
CDR3 DNA: TGCGCCAGCAGCTCACCGGACAGCACCTGGGGATTCTATGGCTACACCTTC
CDR3 protein: CASSSPDSTWGFYGYTF

V gene: TRBV7-2
D gene: TRBD1
clone size: few
J gene: TRBJ2-7
CDR3 DNA: TGTGCCAGCAAACGGGACAGGTTTCCCTACGAGCAGTACTTC
CDR3 protein: CASKRDRFPYEQYF

V gene: TRBV12-3/TRBV12-4
D gene: TRBD2
clone size: NA
J gene: TRBJ2-1
CDR3 DNA: TGTGCCAGCTCGACTAGCGGAAGGCGCAATGAGCAGTTCTTC
CDR3 protein: CASSTSGRRNEQFF

V gene: TRBV2
D gene: NA
clone size: NA
J gene: TRBJ2-7
CDR3 DNA: TGTGCCAGCCGAAGCAGGGTACTTGAGAACGAGCAGTACTTC
CDR3 protein: CASRSRVLENEQYF

V gene: TRBV29-1
D gene: TRBD2
clone size: few
J gene: TRBJ2-7
CDR3 DNA: TGCAGCGTTGGGACTAGCGACTCCTACAATGAGCAGTACTTC
CDR3 protein: CSVGTSDSYNEQYF

V gene: TRBV4-2
D gene: TRBD2
clone size: few
J gene: TRBJ2-1
CDR3 DNA: TGTGCCAGCAGCCAAGAGGCTAGCGGGGGTGACCACTCCTACAATGAGCAGTTCTTC
CDR3 protein: CASSQEASGGDHSYNEQFF

V gene: TRBV4-3
D gene: NA
clone size: NA
J gene: TRBJ2-5
CDR3 DNA: TGCGCCAGCAGCCAAGATTGGCGGGGAAACCAAGAGACCCAGTACTTC
CDR3 protein: CASSQDWRGNQETQYF

V gene: TRBV3-1
D gene: NA
clone size: NA
J gene: TRBJ1-3
CDR3 DNA: TGTGCCAGCAGCAATGTATTTGGGCAGGGCCTCTCTGGAAACACCATATATTTT
CDR3 protein: CASSNVFGQGLSGNTIYF

V gene: TRBV20-1
D gene: TRBD1
clone size: NA
J gene: TRBJ2-7
CDR3 DNA: TGCAGTGCCAGGACAGGGAAAAGCTCCTACGAGCAGTACTTC
CDR3 protein: CSARTGKSSYEQYF

V gene: TRBV5-6
D gene: NA
clone size: few
J gene: TRBJ2-5
CDR3 DNA: TGTGCCAGCAGCCAAAATCCGTACTACCAAGAGACCCAGTACTTC
CDR3 protein: CASSQNPYYQETQYF

V gene: TRBV6-2/TRBV6-3
D gene: TRBD2
clone size: NA
J gene: TRBJ2-1
CDR3 DNA: TGTGCCAGCAGTATGATACGACTAGCGGGGGACGAGCAGTTCTTC
CDR3 protein: CASSMIRLAGDEQFF

V gene: TRBV5-5
D gene: NA
clone size: once
J gene: TRBJ1-2
CDR3 DNA: TGTGCCAGCAGCTTGGAAGGACAAGCAAGCTCCTCCTATGGCTACACCTTC
CDR3 protein: CASSLEGQASSSYGYTF

V gene: TRBV25-1
D gene: NA
clone size: NA
J gene: TRBJ1-4
CDR3 DNA: TGTGCCAGCAGTGATTCGGACTTTGGAACTAATGAAAAACTGTTTTTT
CDR3 protein: CASSDSDFGTNEKLFF

V gene: TRBV7-2
D gene: TRBD2
clone size: NA
J gene: TRBJ2-7
CDR3 DNA: TGTGCCAGCAGCTTAGAAATCCCCGCGGGGGGCTATAGCATTCGGTACTTC
CDR3 protein: CASSLEIPAGGYSIRYF

V gene: TRBV15
D gene: NA
clone size: NA
J gene: TRBJ1-1
CDR3 DNA: TGTGCCACCAGCAGAGATGCGGGGGGTGTTACTGAAGCTTTCTTT
CDR3 protein: CATSRDAGGVTEAFF

V gene: TRBV6-2/TRBV6-3
D gene: NA
clone size: NA
J gene: TRBJ1-1
CDR3 DNA: TGTGCCAGCAGTTACCTCGTGGGGGACACTGAAGCTTTCTTT
CDR3 protein: CASSYLVGDTEAFF

V gene: TRBV6-2/TRBV6-3
D gene: NA
clone size: NA
J gene: TRBJ2-1
CDR3 DNA: TGTGCCAGCAGGGGGGCCGCCTACAATGAGCAGTTCTTC
CDR3 protein: CASRGAAYNEQFF

V gene: TRBV27
D gene: NA
clone size: NA
J gene: TRBJ2-7
CDR3 DNA: TGTGCCAGCAGTTTAAGGATAGCCTACGAGCAGTACTTC
CDR3 protein: CASSLRIAYEQYF

V gene: TRBV5-1
D gene: TRBD2
clone size: few
J gene: TRBJ2-5
CDR3 DNA: TGCGCCAGCAGCTCAGCGGTAGGACTAGCTCGGGAGACCCAGTACTTC
CDR3 protein: CASSSAVGLARETQYF

V gene: TRBV7-8
D gene: NA
clone size: NA
J gene: TRBJ2-1
CDR3 DNA: TGTGCCAGCAGCTTAAGGTTGGATGAGCAGTTCTTC
CDR3 protein: CASSLRLDEQFF

V gene: TRBV27
D gene: NA
clone size: few
J gene: TRBJ2-7
CDR3 DNA: TGTGCCAGTGGGGGGAACCTCGTGTTAGAGCAGTACTTC
CDR3 protein: CASGGNLVLEQYF

V gene: TRBV20-1
D gene: NA
clone size: few
J gene: TRBJ2-1
CDR3 DNA: TGCAGTGCTAGAAGGGACCGTAACAATGAGCAGTTCTTC
CDR3 protein: CSARRDRNNEQFF